This TCR beta chain was recovered during a study of tissue T cells after allogeneic stem cell transplantation. General observations from the study: Motif-based clustering found tissue-specific repertoire signatures shared across patients, though few clones were shared. Anatomically similar tissues had similar TCR repertoires within each patient.

Concerning this clone itself: The antigen remains unidentified. Any gene name here is a mouse gene name.

Generated by immunoSEQ multiplex PCR, the TCRdb table keeps only in-frame clones and is missing some. Seen here are over 6,500 clones, approximately 46% observed once, and the top ten hold around 7%. Specified time point: mouse harvest day 7 after allogeneic transplant. The graft held 10^6 splenic CD5+ T cells and 10^7 T-cell-depleted bone marrow cells. This mouse GVHD model was MHC-mismatched B6 to BALB/c, profiled day 7 or 14. Specimen: gut tissue. The receptor was isolated from a female BALB/c mouse given C57BL/6 T cells with graft-versus-host disease after an allogeneic hematopoietic cell transplant.

CDR3 DNA, as far as it was read: TGTGCCAGCAGTCGACAGGGTAGTCAAAACACCTTGTAC. This encodes CASSRQGSQNTLY. In full, the CDR3 is CASSRQGSQNTLYF. The chain combines TRBV26 with TRBJ2-4, with 7 nucleotides matching TRBD1. The read comes to an end 1 residue before the CDR3 does, leaving the germline J gene to fill in the end. CDR1 and CDR2 (germline): KGHPV, FQNQEV (reference sequence). The junction had 1 base not matched to a gene; V was cut back by 4 bases and J by 0 bases. The CDR3 covers 14 residues.